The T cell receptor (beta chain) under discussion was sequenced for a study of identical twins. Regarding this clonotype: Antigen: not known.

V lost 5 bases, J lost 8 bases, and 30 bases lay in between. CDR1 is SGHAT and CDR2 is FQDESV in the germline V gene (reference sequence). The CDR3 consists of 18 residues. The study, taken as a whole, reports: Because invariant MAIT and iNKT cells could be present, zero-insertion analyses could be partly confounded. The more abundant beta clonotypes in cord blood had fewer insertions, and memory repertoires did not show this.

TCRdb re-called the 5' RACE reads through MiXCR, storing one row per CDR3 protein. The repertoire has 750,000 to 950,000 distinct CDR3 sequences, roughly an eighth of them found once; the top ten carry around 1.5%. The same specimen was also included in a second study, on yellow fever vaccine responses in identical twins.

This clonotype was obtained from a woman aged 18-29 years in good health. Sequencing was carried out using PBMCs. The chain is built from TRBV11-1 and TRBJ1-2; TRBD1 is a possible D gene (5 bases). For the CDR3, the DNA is TGTGCCAGCAGCGATATTTCCGCGGTGGGTCGGGGCGTCTTCGGCTACACCTTC. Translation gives CASSDISAVGRGVFGYTF. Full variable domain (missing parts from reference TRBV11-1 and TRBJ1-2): EAEVAQSPRYKITEKSQAVAFWCDPISGHATLYWYRQILGQGPELLVQFQDESVVDDSQLPKDRFSAERLKGVDSTLKIQPAELGDSAMYLCASSDISAVGRGVFGYTFGSGTRLTVV.